This T cell receptor beta chain was captured by sequencing in a study of T cell responses to AZD1222 COVID-19 vaccine. Sequenced by immunoSEQ multiplex PCR; TCRdb stores in-frame clones only, minus some. In the table there are over 150,000 clones, approximately 90% of which are singletons. This clone has only a few counts. Timing groups of about 4 and about 12 weeks for second doses were pooled. The source is an adult who received the AZD1222 COVID-19 vaccine. The sequences come from peripheral blood, collected 28 days after the second AZD1222 dose.

CDR3 loop: CATKDSEDTEAFF. The DNA for the CDR3 is TGTGCCACCAAGGACAGCGAGGACACTGAAGCTTTCTTT. The gene calls are TRBV6-5 and TRBJ1-1; D perhaps matches TRBD1 (6 bases). The CDR3 covers 13 residues. Trimming pared 10 bases from V and 3 bases from J, leaving 15 bases between. Per germline, CDR1 MNHEY and CDR2 SVGAGI.